This TCR beta chain is drawn from a study of blood T cell repertoires in COVID-19. Profiled with immunoSEQ multiplex PCR; TCRdb holds only in-frame clones, not every one. The sample consists of about 260,000 clones, approximately 87% of them appearing once. Deletions cut 3 bases from V and 2 bases from J, with 14 bases between. This CDR3 is built from 15 residues. The germline V gene encodes CDR1 MNHEY and CDR2 SMNVEV (reference sequence). This TCR derives from a woman aged 35 to 49 who had recovered from COVID-19. The chain carries TRBV27 and TRBJ2-7; D may be TRBD1 (5 bases). The sequencing sample was made of peripheral blood. CDR3 sequence reads: CASSFLGQLPYEQYF. In nucleotides, the CDR3 is TGTGCCAGCAGTTTTTTGGGGCAATTACCCTACGAGCAGTACTTC.